Detailed here is one T cell receptor beta chain. This sample was taken from a study of CD8+CD57+ T cells in acquired aplastic anemia. In the study overall: DNA per sorted CD4+ or CD8+ sample ranged 0.2 to 27.4 ug, averaging around 3.1 ug.

The CDR3 has 13 residues. V was shortened by 4 bases and J by 12 bases, with 14 bases between the two germline ends. Germline lookup yields CDR1 SGHRS and CDR2 YFSETQ. Whoever was chosen for sequencing had shown CD8+CD57+ cell expansion by flow cytometry. Each patient had severe acquired aplastic anemia. There was no therapy given to any patient before the blood sampling took place. TCR beta VDJ and CDR3 profiling used genomic DNA as template. Via MiXCR, TCRdb re-called the reads, giving one row per CDR3 protein. This sample has 160,000 or so distinct CDR3 sequences; over 70% occur once, and the top ten carry approximately 42%.

Material: sorted CD4+, CD8+, or CD8+CD57+ T cells (not recorded which) from PBMCs. The sequence derives from a human donor with aplastic anemia. The chain joins TRBV5-1 to TRBJ1-6; D might be TRBD1 (5 bases). The CDR3 coding sequence is TGCGCCAGCAGCCTCTTCACGGGGGAACCCCTCCACTTT. Its translation: CASSLFTGEPLHF.